This T cell receptor beta chain was recovered during a study of control samples from healthy donors and cancer patients. This CDR3 spans 17 amino acids. V shed 4 bases and J 1 base; nucleotides not matched to a gene: 9. Germline CDR1 is LGHDT and CDR2 is YNNKEL (reference sequence). The sample holds a few counts of this clone. The table came from immunoSEQ multiplex PCR; TCRdb's copy has only in-frame clones and leaves some out. The data contain about 89,000 clones, about 85% of them singletons. The sequencing input was blood. This chain connects TRBV3-1 (or the pseudogene TRBV3-2) to TRBJ1-1; 10 bases map to TRBD1. This receptor was obtained from a woman aged 40 to 49 in good health. CDR3 in amino acids: CASSPHHGTGENTEAFF. CDR3 in DNA: TGTGCCAGCAGCCCCCACCATGGGACAGGGGAGAACACTGAAGCTTTCTTT.